These T cell receptor beta chains were read from a single sample in a study of T cells in Graves' hyperthyroidism and ophthalmopathy. TCRdb processed the multiplex PCR reads anew with MiXCR; each CDR3 protein has one entry. The table includes fewer than 500,000 distinct CDR3 sequences, about 14% detected once. Source material: blood. These receptor sequences come from a woman under 40 with Graves' ophthalmopathy. Both conserved end residues are part of each CDR3. D genes are given only for firm matches. Size values are once, few and many counts, or a class for expanded clones, and some rows have none.

J: TRBJ1-1; size: many; V: TRBV29-1; D: NA; DNA: TGCAGCGTTGACATTTCCAGGAACACTGAAGCTTTCTTT; CDR3: CSVDISRNTEAFF
J: TRBJ2-7; size: few; V: TRBV27; D: NA; DNA: TGTGCCAGCAGTTTGACTAGTCCGACCTACGAGCAGTACTTC; CDR3: CASSLTSPTYEQYF
J: TRBJ1-2; size: many; V: TRBV13; D: TRBD1; DNA: TGTGCCAGCAGCCGCGGGACAGGGGGCCACTATGGCTACACCTTC; CDR3: CASSRGTGGHYGYTF
J: TRBJ1-6; size: many; V: TRBV2; D: NA; DNA: TGTGCCAGCAGTAGAGGCCAGGGAGGACCCCTCCACTTT; CDR3: CASSRGQGGPLHF
J: TRBJ2-7; size: many; V: TRBV18; D: NA; DNA: TGTGCCAGCTCAACCGGGACACCACCCTACGAGCAGTACTTC; CDR3: CASSTGTPPYEQYF
J: TRBJ1-2; size: many; V: TRBV30; D: NA; DNA: TGTGCCTGGACCAACCGGGGGAATGGCTACACCTTC; CDR3: CAWTNRGNGYTF
J: TRBJ2-7; size: NA; V: TRBV20-1; D: TRBD2; DNA: TGCAGTGCTAGAGATTTCCCTAGCGGGAGTCTCCACGAGCAGTACTTC; CDR3: CSARDFPSGSLHEQYF
J: TRBJ1-6; size: few; V: TRBV2; D: NA; DNA: TGTGCCAGCCGGGGTACCCATTACAATTCACCCCTCCACTTT; CDR3: CASRGTHYNSPLHF
J: TRBJ1-5; size: NA; V: TRBV28; D: NA; DNA: TGTGCCACCTTAGGGGTTAGTAGCAATCAGCCCCAGCATTTT; CDR3: CATLGVSSNQPQHF
J: TRBJ2-5; size: many; V: TRBV6-1; D: TRBD2; DNA: TGTGCCAGCAGTGAATTCGCGGGGGGTCAAGAGACCCAGTACTTC; CDR3: CASSEFAGGQETQYF
J: TRBJ2-1; size: many; V: TRBV7-8; D: TRBD1; DNA: TGTGCCAGCCTCGACAGGGGGGGATACTACAATGAGCAGTTCTTC; CDR3: CASLDRGGYYNEQFF
J: TRBJ2-7; size: many; V: TRBV12-3/TRBV12-4; D: TRBD1; DNA: TGTGCCAGCAGTTTTTTTGGGACAGGGTCAGACGAGCAGTACTTC; CDR3: CASSFFGTGSDEQYF
J: TRBJ2-1; size: many; V: TRBV28; D: NA; DNA: TGTGCCAGCATCCCAGGAGATAGGGTAAATGATGAGCAGTTCTTC; CDR3: CASIPGDRVNDEQFF
J: TRBJ2-1; size: NA; V: TRBV5-6; D: NA; DNA: TGTGCCAGCAGCTTGGCCCCAACAAATGAGCAGTTCTTC; CDR3: CASSLAPTNEQFF
J: TRBJ2-7; size: many; V: TRBV7-2; D: NA; DNA: TGTGCCAGCAGCCATCGCAGACAGCGAAACTACGAGCAGTACTTC; CDR3: CASSHRRQRNYEQYF
J: TRBJ1-6; size: many; V: TRBV9; D: NA; DNA: TGTGCCAGCAGCGTAGGGACGAGGTTCTCCTATAATTCACCCCTCCACTTT; CDR3: CASSVGTRFSYNSPLHF
J: TRBJ2-7; size: many; V: TRBV2; D: TRBD1; DNA: TGTGCCAGCAGGTACATGACAGGGGGCTCCTACGAGCAGTACTTC; CDR3: CASRYMTGGSYEQYF
J: TRBJ2-3; size: many; V: TRBV11-2; D: TRBD2; DNA: TGTGCCAGCAGCCTCTCGCGGGGGGTAACAGATACGCAGTATTTT; CDR3: CASSLSRGVTDTQYF
J: TRBJ1-4; size: many; V: TRBV6-1; D: NA; DNA: TGTGCCAGCAGTGAACACGAAAAACTGTTTTTT; CDR3: CASSEHEKLFF
J: TRBJ1-2; size: few; V: TRBV10-3; D: NA; DNA: TGTGCCATCCCAGGGCCAAACTATGGCTACACCTTC; CDR3: CAIPGPNYGYTF
J: TRBJ2-5; size: NA; V: TRBV4-3; D: NA; DNA: TGCGCCAGCAGCCAAGACTATGAGGGGGGGCTTCCTTCGAAGACCCAGTACTTC; CDR3: CASSQDYEGGLPSKTQYF
J: TRBJ2-3; size: NA; V: TRBV7-3; D: TRBD2; DNA: TGTGCCAGCAGCTTATTGAGCGGGGGGGCTAGCACAGATACGCAGTATTTT; CDR3: CASSLLSGGASTDTQYF
J: TRBJ2-3; size: many; V: TRBV2; D: NA; DNA: TGTGCCAGCAGTGTGGGGACCACCGCCACAGATACGCAGTATTTT; CDR3: CASSVGTTATDTQYF
J: TRBJ1-1; size: many; V: TRBV5-1; D: NA; DNA: TGCGCCAGCAGCCCCAGGGTGACGGACACTGAAGCTTTCTTT; CDR3: CASSPRVTDTEAFF
J: TRBJ1-4; size: many; V: TRBV20-1; D: NA; DNA: TGCAGTGCTAGGGCCCACCGGGACATAGAAAAACTGTTTTTT; CDR3: CSARAHRDIEKLFF
J: TRBJ2-3; size: many; V: TRBV4-1; D: NA; DNA: TGCGCCAGCAGCCAAAAGGGTAGCACAGATACGCAGTATTTT; CDR3: CASSQKGSTDTQYF
J: TRBJ2-1; size: many; V: TRBV27; D: NA; DNA: TGTGCCAGCAGCCCCCAGGGAATTAGCAATGAGCAGTTCTTC; CDR3: CASSPQGISNEQFF
J: TRBJ1-1; size: many; V: TRBV18; D: NA; DNA: TGTGCCAGCTCACCGAGTGGGGACACTGAAGCTTTCTTT; CDR3: CASSPSGDTEAFF
J: TRBJ1-1; size: many; V: TRBV5-1; D: NA; DNA: TGCGCCAGCAGTTCTCAAGGCTGGGACACTGAAGCTTTCTTT; CDR3: CASSSQGWDTEAFF
J: TRBJ1-3; size: many; V: TRBV5-1; D: NA; DNA: TGCGCCAGCAGCTTGATCACAGCGAGCTCTGGAAACACCATATATTTT; CDR3: CASSLITASSGNTIYF
J: TRBJ2-7; size: many; V: TRBV11-2; D: TRBD1; DNA: TGTGCCAGCAGCCCCGCAGGGGGCGGCTACGAGCAGTACTTC; CDR3: CASSPAGGGYEQYF